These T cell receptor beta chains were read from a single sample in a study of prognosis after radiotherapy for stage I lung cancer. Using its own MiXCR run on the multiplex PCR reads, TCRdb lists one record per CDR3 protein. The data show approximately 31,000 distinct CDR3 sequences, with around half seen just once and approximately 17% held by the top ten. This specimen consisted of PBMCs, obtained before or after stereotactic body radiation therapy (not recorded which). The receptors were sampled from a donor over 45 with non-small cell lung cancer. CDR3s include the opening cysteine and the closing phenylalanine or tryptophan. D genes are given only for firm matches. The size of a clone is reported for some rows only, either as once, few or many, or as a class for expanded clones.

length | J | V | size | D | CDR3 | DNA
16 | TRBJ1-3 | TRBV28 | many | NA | CASSLGGAGNRNTIYF | TGTGCCAGCAGTTTAGGGGGGGCAGGGAACAGAAACACCATATATTTT
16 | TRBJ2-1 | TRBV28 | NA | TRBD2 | CASSLGTSRTLHGQFF | TGTGCCAGCAGTTTAGGGACTAGTCGCACTCTCCATGGGCAGTTCTTC
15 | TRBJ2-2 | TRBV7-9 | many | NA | CASSTWRGPEGELFF | TGTGCCAGCAGCACCTGGCGTGGCCCGGAAGGGGAGCTGTTTTTT
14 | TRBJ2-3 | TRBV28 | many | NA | CASTGAGVRDTQYF | TGTGCCAGTACCGGGGCCGGGGTCCGGGATACGCAGTATTTT
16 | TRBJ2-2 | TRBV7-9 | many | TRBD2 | CASSYPGLGGTGELFF | TGTGCCAGCAGCTACCCGGGACTAGGAGGCACCGGGGAGCTGTTTTTT
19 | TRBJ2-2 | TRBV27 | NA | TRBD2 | CASSLNGLAGGHYTGELFF | TGTGCCAGCAGTCTCAACGGACTAGCGGGAGGCCATTACACCGGGGAGCTGTTTTTT
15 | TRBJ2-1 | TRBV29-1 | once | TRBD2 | CSATGTSGMCNEQFF | TGCAGCGCCACCGGGACTAGCGGGATGTGCAATGAGCAGTTCTTC
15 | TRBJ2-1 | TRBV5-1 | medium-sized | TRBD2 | CASSLTSGTHNEQFF | TGCGCCAGCAGCTTGACTAGCGGGACGCACAATGAGCAGTTCTTC
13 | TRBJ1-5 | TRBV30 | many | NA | CASQEGGAQPQHF | TGTGCCTCCCAAGAGGGGGGGGCACAGCCCCAGCATTTT
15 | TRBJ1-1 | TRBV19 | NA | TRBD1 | CASSIVRGLRTEAFF | TGTGCCAGTAGTATAGTGAGGGGGCTCCGGACTGAAGCTTTCTTT
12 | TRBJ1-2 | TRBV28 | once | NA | CASSLLRECYTF | TGTGCCAGCAGTTTATTACGTGAGTGCTACACCTTC
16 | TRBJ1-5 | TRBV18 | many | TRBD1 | CASSPLGQGGGQPQHF | TGTGCCAGCTCACCCTTGGGACAGGGCGGGGGTCAGCCCCAGCATTTT
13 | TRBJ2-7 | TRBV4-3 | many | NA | CASSQEMGAEQYF | TGCGCCAGCAGCCAAGAGATGGGAGCCGAGCAGTACTTC
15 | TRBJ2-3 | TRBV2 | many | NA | CASSDGGGSTDTQYF | TGTGCCAGCAGTGATGGTGGGGGCTCGACAGATACGCAGTATTTT
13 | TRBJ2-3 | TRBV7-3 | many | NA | CASSLSIMDTQYF | TGTGCCAGCAGCTTAAGTATCATGGATACGCAGTATTTT